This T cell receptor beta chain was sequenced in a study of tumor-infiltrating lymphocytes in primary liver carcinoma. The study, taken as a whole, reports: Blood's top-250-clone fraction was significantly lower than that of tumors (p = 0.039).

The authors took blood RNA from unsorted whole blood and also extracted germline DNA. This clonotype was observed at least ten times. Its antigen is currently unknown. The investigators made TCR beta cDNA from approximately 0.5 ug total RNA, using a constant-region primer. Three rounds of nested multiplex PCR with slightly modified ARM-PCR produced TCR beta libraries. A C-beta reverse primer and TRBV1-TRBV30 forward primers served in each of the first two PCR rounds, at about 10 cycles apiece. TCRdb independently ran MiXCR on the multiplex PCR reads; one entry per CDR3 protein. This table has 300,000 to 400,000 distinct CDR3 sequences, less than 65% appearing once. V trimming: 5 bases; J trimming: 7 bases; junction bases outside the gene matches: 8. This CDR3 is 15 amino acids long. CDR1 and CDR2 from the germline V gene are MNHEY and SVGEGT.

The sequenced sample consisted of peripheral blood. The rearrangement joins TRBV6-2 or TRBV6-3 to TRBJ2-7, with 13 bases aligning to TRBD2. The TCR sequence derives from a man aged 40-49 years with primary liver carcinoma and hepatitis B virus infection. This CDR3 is CASSQPGLAGFEQYF. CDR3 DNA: TGTGCCAGCAGTCAGCCGGGACTAGCGGGATTTGAGCAGTACTTC.